The 22 T cell receptor beta chains listed next were all sequenced from one sample in a study of technical replicates of blood from a few donors. Profiling relied on immunoSEQ multiplex PCR, and the TCRdb table lists in-frame clones only, not all of them. The sample gives 50,000 to 65,000 clones, more than 85% of which show up once; about 4.5% is in the top ten. The sample taken for sequencing was PBMCs. The receptor source for this set is a human donor in good health. Some clones in this sample may be carry-over from other donors' samples.

This clone was counted only a few times. The chain joins TRBV7-2 to TRBJ2-7, with TRBD1 as a possible D gene (6 bases). CDR1 is SGHTA and CDR2 is FQGNSA in the germline V gene. V was cut by 2 bases and J by 1 base, with 12 bases left in between. This CDR3 comprises 15 residues. The CDR3: CASSLPQGNSYEQYF. CDR3 DNA sequence: TGTGCCAGCAGCTTACCCCAGGGGAATTCCTACGAGCAGTACTTC.

CDR3 nucleotide sequence: TGTGCAGGCAAGGGGGCAAGCTCCTATAATTCACCCCTCCACTTT. This codes for CAGKGASSYNSPLHF. The V call is TRBV2, the J call TRBJ1-6; TRBD1 aligns across 7 bases. Germline V CDR1 and CDR2: SNHLY, FYNNEI. The CDR3 is made up of 15 amino acids.

The chain links TRBV5-1 to TRBJ2-2, with D possibly TRBD1 on 5 matching bases. V was trimmed by 0 bases and J by 7 bases, leaving 10 bases between them. In germline, CDR1 is SGHRS, CDR2 YFSETQ. This CDR3 contains 14 residues. The CDR3 DNA reads TGCGCCAGCAGCTTGGGACAGTCAGGCGGGGAGCTGTTTTTT. Protein: CASSLGQSGGELFF.

The chain joins TRBV18 to TRBJ2-2, with 9 bases aligning to TRBD1. J lost 6 bases, V lost 5 bases, and 10 bases had no gene match. The CDR3 length is 16 residues. Germline V lookup: CDR1 KGHSH, CDR2 LQKENI. The CDR3 spells CASSSISGTGSGELFF. DNA of the CDR3: TGTGCCAGCTCATCAATCTCCGGGACAGGGTCCGGGGAGCTGTTTTTT.

The J gene is TRBJ2-7, the V gene TRBV28; 16 bases align to TRBD2. Germline trimming cut 4 bases from V and 4 bases from J; bases unmatched to any gene: 22. CDR3 length: 22 amino acids. CDR1 and CDR2 (germline): MDHEN, SYDVKM. CDR3 loop: CASSSIYKGGTSGGAIGYEQYF. CDR3 nucleotides: TGTGCCAGCAGTTCTATATACAAGGGTGGGACTAGCGGGGGGGCGATCGGTTACGAGCAGTACTTC. Full variable domain (rest looked up from reference TRBV28 and TRBJ2-7): DVKVTQSSRYLVKRTGEKVFLECVQDMDHENMFWYRQDPGLGLRLIYFSYDVKMKEKGDIPEGYSVSREKKERFSLILESASTNQTSMYLCASSSIYKGGTSGGAIGYEQYFGPGTRLTVT.

The chain carries TRBV6-5 and TRBJ1-2, with D tentatively TRBD1 (6 bases). Germline CDR1 reads MNHEY; CDR2 reads SVGAGI. V lost 0 bases and J 8 bases, leaving 19 bases between the germline ends. The CDR3 extends over 16 amino acids. The CDR3 here is CASSYSSMGRTGGYTF. CDR3 in DNA: TGTGCCAGCAGTTACTCGAGTATGGGGCGTACAGGGGGCTACACCTTC.

Judged by abundance, this clone is medium-sized. CDR3 DNA sequence: TGTGCCAGCACTGCTTGGCCAGCGGGGGAGGAGACCCAGTACTTC. Its translation: CASTAWPAGEETQYF. This sequence joins TRBV11-2 and TRBJ2-5, with 8 positions matching TRBD2. J gave up 5 bases and V 7 bases, and 12 bases lay outside the gene matches. Germline CDR1 is SGHAT and CDR2 is FQNNGV. The CDR3 has 15 residues.

The chain couples TRBV19 to TRBJ1-2, with D possibly being TRBD1 (5 bases). Trimming stripped 5 bases from V and 0 bases from J, with 22 bases between. Per the germline V gene, CDR1 is LNHDA and CDR2 is SQIVND (reference sequence). This CDR3 spans 18 amino acids. The DNA for the CDR3 is TGTGCCAGTAGTGCAAGTTCACCGGCCTGGGGGGCTAACTATGGCTACACCTTC. It is translated as CASSASSPAWGANYGYTF.

This rearrangement joins TRBV6-5 to TRBJ1-6; weak D call: TRBD1 (5 bases). The CDR3 runs to 13 residues. Trimming removed 4 bases at V and 7 bases at J, with 8 bases between. Germline CDR1 MNHEY, CDR2 SVGAGI. In DNA form, the CDR3 reads TGTGCCAGCAGTTCATCAGGGAATTCACCCCTCCACTTT. Protein: CASSSSGNSPLHF.

This chain links TRBV6-6 with TRBJ1-3; a possible D gene is TRBD1 (5 bases). The CDR3 is 16 amino acids. V lost 4 bases, J lost 2 bases, and 15 bases lay in between. Germline V CDR1 and CDR2: MNHNY, SVGAGI (reference sequence). As DNA, the CDR3 is TGTGCCAGCAGTTTCAACGCAGGGATAACTGGAAACACCATATATTTT. Translation: CASSFNAGITGNTIYF.

This clone was counted once. The chain uses TRBV30 and TRBJ2-3; 7 bases are a match to TRBD2. V was clipped by 4 bases and J by 0 bases; unmatched bases: 4. This CDR3 region has 14 residues. Germline CDR1 GTSNPN, CDR2 SVGIG (reference sequence). Written as DNA, the CDR3 is TGTGCCTGGACATGGGGGGGTAGCACAGATACGCAGTATTTT. Its protein product is CAWTWGGSTDTQYF.

This clone was picked up one time. The V gene is TRBV7-3, the J gene TRBJ2-1, with 10 bases lining up with TRBD2. V gave up 1 base and J gave up 5 bases; unmatched junction bases: 11. CDR1 SGHTA and CDR2 FQGTGA come from the germline V gene. This CDR3 comprises 18 residues. The CDR3: CASSLKGSGTSVDNEQFF. Written as DNA, the CDR3 is TGTGCCAGCAGCTTAAAAGGTTCTGGGACTAGCGTCGACAATGAGCAGTTCTTC.

The V and J genes are TRBV21-1 and TRBJ2-6; TRBD1 was called by the table and not checked on the DNA. TRBV21-1 is labeled a pseudogene. The CDR3 runs 15 residues. The CDR3 DNA follows: TGTGCCAGCAGCAAAGGGACAGTTGGGGCCAACGTCCTGACTTTC. Protein sequence: CASSKGTVGANVLTF.

The chain is built from TRBV7-9 and TRBJ1-4; a possible D gene is TRBD1 (5 bases). From germline, CDR1 is SEHNR and CDR2 FQNEAQ (reference sequence). V lost 1 base and J lost 8, with 8 bases in between. CDR3 length: 13 amino acids. CDR3 sequence: CASSLEGHEKLFF. For the CDR3, the DNA is TGTGCCAGCAGCTTAGAGGGGCACGAAAAACTGTTTTTT.

V and J are TRBV9 and TRBJ1-1; D remains ambiguous. Germline values: CDR1 SGDLS, CDR2 YYNGEE. The CDR3 spans 13 residues. V was shortened by 3 bases and J by 1 base, with 7 bases between the two germline ends. The DNA of the CDR3 is TGTGCCAGCAGCGGACCGGGGAACACTGAAGCTTTCTTT. This encodes CASSGPGNTEAFF.

The V gene is TRBV20-1, the J gene TRBJ2-5; D is unclear. CDR3 length equals 11 residues. V dropped 0 bases and J dropped 8 bases, with 7 bases sitting between them. From germline, CDR1 is DFQATT and CDR2 SNEGSKA (reference sequence). The chain's CDR3 is CSARDHTTQYF. The CDR3 bases are TGCAGTGCTAGAGATCACACCACCCAGTACTTC.

The chain combines TRBV7-2 with TRBJ1-3, with a possible D match to TRBD1 (5 bases). V was cut by 4 bases and J by 7 bases, with 17 bases left in between. Germline V gene lookup returns CDR1 SGHTA and CDR2 FQGNSA. The CDR3 runs to 15 residues. This chain's CDR3 is CASSSDIWGVNTIYF. CDR3 nucleotides: TGTGCCAGCAGCTCGGACATTTGGGGGGTCAACACCATATATTTT. The full variable domain, completed using reference TRBV7-2 and TRBJ1-3, is GAGVSQSPSNKVTEKGKDVELRCDPISGHTALYWYRQSLGQGLEFLIYFQGNSAPDKSGLPSDRFSAERTGGSVSTLTIQRTQQEDSAVYLCASSSDIWGVNTIYFGEGSWLTVV.

V usage is TRBV7-8 and J usage is TRBJ1-2; D is uncertain. The CDR3 covers 14 residues. CDR1 and CDR2 (germline): SGHVS, FQNEAQ. Deletions cut 5 bases from V and 4 bases from J, with 14 bases between. The CDR3 spells CASSPWSMTYGYTF. The CDR3 bases are TGTGCCAGCAGCCCCTGGAGTATGACCTATGGCTACACCTTC. The full variable domain, rest sourced from reference TRBV7-8 and TRBJ1-2, is GAGVSQSPRYKVAKRGQDVALRCDPISGHVSLFWYQQALGQGPEFLTYFQNEAQLDKSGLPSDRFFAERPEGSVSTLKIQRTQQEDSAVYLCASSPWSMTYGYTFGSGTRLTVV.

The chain carries TRBV6-5 and TRBJ1-2; D is unresolved. Germline CDR1 and CDR2: MNHEY and SVGAGI. The CDR3 contains 14 residues. The ends were cut back, 2 bases at V and 0 bases at J, with 7 bases in the middle. The CDR3: CASSYDKTNYGYTF. The CDR3 region has the DNA TGTGCCAGCAGTTACGACAAGACTAACTATGGCTACACCTTC.

The chain has TRBV6-1 and TRBJ2-7; 10 bases agree with TRBD2. Germline V gene data show CDR1 as MNHNS and CDR2 as SASEGT. The CDR3 has 16 residues. V was pared by 4 bases and J by 2 bases, with 8 bases of the junction left unmatched. Here the CDR3 DNA reads TGTGCCAGCAGTGTCCAACTAGCGGGATCCACCTACGAGCAGTACTTC. It specifies CASSVQLAGSTYEQYF.

The chain has TRBV2 and TRBJ1-3; 9 bases are a match to TRBD1. CDR3 length: 17 amino acids. In germline, CDR1 is SNHLY, CDR2 FYNNEI. Unmatched junction bases numbered 17, after V lost 6 bases and J lost 8 bases. The DNA of the CDR3 is TGTGCCAGCAGGGCCCCATCCGGTAGGGGACAGGGAGACACCATATATTTT. Encoded protein: CASRAPSGRGQGDTIYF.

This rearrangement joins TRBV19 to TRBJ2-7; D may be TRBD2 (5 bases). Germline CDR1 and CDR2: LNHDA and SQIVND (reference sequence). This CDR3 spans 14 amino acids. Deletions cut 5 bases from V and 0 bases from J, with 11 bases between. Written as DNA, the CDR3 is TGTGCCAGTAGTGAGTTTGAGGGCTCCTACGAGCAGTACTTC. As protein: CASSEFEGSYEQYF.